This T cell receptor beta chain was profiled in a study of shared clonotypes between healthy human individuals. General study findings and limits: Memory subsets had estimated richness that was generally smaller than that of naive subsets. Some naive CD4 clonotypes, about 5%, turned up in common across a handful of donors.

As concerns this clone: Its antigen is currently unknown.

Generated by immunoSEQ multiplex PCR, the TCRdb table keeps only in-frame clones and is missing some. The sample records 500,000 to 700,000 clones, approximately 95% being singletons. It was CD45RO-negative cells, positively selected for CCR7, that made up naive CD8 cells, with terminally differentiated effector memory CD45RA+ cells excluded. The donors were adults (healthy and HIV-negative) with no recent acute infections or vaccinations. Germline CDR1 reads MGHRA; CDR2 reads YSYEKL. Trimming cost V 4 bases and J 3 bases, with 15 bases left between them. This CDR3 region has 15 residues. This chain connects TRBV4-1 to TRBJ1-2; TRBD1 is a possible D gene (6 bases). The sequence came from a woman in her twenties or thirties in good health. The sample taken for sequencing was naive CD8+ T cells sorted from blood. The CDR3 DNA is TGCGCCAGCAGCCGGGACACCATTCTAGACTATGGCTACACCTTC. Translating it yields CASSRDTILDYGYTF.